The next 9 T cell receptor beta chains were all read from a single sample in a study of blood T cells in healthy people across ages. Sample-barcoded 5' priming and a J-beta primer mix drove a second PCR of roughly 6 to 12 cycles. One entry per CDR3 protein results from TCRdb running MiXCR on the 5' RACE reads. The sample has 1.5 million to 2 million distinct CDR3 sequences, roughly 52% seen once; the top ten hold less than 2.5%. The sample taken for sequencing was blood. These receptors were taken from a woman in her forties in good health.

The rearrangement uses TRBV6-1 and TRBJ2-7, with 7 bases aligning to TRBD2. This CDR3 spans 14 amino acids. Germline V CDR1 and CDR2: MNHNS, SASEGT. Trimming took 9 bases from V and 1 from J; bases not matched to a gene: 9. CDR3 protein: CASLLISGSYEQYF. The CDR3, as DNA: TGTGCCAGTCTTCTGATTAGCGGGTCCTACGAGCAGTACTTC.

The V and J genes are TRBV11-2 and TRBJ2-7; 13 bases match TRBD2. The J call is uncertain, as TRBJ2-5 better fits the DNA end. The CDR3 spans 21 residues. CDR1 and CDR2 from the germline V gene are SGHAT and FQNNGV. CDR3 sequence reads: CASSLRHGGLAGSRRRETQYF. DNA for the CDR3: TGTGCCAGCAGCTTACGGCATGGGGGACTAGCGGGGTCTCGGCGGAGGGAGACCCAGTACTTC.

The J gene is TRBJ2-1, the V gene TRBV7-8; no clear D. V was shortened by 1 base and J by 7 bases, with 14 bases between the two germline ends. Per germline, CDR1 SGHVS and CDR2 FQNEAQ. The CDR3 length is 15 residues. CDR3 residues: CASSLESGFRNEQFF. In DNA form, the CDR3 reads TGTGCCAGCAGCTTAGAATCCGGGTTTCGTAATGAGCAGTTCTTC.

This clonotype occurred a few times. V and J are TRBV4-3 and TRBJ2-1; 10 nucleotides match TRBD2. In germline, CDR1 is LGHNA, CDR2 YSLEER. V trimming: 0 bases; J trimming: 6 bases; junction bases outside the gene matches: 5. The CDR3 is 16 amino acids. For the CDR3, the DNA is TGCGCCAGCAGCCAAGATCTAGCGGGGGTGATCAATGAGCAGTTCTTC. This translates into CASSQDLAGVINEQFF.

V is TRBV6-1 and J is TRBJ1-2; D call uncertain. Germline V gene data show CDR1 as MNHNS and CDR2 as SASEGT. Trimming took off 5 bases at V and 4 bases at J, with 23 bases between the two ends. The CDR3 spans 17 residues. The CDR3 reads CASSQTSGLPSLYGYTF. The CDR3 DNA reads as TGTGCCAGCAGTCAGACTTCCGGACTCCCAAGCCTCTATGGCTACACCTTC.

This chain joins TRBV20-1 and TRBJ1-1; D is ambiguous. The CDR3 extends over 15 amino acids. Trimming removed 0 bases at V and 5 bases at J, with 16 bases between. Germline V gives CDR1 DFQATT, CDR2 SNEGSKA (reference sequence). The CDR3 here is CSARDETIGKTEAFF. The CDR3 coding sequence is TGCAGTGCTAGAGACGAAACTATAGGGAAGACTGAAGCTTTCTTT.

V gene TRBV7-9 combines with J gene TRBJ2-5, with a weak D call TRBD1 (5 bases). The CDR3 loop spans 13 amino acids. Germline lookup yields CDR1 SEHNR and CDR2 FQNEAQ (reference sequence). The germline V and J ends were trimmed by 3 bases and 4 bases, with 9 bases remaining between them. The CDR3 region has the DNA TGTGCCAGCAGCTTTGCCAGGGTAGAGACCCAGTACTTC. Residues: CASSFARVETQYF.

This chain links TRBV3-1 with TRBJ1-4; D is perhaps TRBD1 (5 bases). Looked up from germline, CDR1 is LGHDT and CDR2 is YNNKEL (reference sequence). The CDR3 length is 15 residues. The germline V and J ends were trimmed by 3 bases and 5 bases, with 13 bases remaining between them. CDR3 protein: CASSHQGDGNEKLFF. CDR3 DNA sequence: TGTGCCAGCAGCCATCAGGGAGACGGCAATGAAAAACTGTTTTTT.

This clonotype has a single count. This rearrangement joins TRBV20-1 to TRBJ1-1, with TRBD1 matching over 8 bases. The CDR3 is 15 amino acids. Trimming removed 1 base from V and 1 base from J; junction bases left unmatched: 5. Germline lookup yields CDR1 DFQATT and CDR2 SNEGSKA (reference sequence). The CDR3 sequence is CSARGGTGTNTEAFF. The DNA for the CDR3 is TGCAGTGCTAGAGGAGGGACAGGTACGAACACTGAAGCTTTCTTT.